The rows below give T cell receptor beta chains drawn from one sample of a study of cytomegalovirus exposure and HLA in healthy donors. Profiling relied on immunoSEQ multiplex PCR, and the TCRdb table lists in-frame clones only, not all of them. The sample contains over 200,000 clones, more than 75% of which appear only once. The material sequenced was PBMCs. These receptors originate from a human donor in good health. Both conserved end residues are trimmed from each CDR3.

TRBV7-9	TRBJ1-2	SSSLGRGDSYPYGYT
TRBV6-5	TRBJ2-5	ASSYAAGGGQETQY
TRBV9	TRBJ2-7	ASSVGGGGGSYEQY
TRBV2	TRBJ2-7	ASSVGSDYEQY
TRBV5-1	TRBJ1-2	ASSLDGQGLYGYT
TRBV7-9	TRBJ2-3	ASSFRGDGPDTQY
TRBV7-8	TRBJ1-3	ASSLGVRDSGNTIY
TRBV28	TRBJ1-5	ASSWQDYSNQPQH
TRBV6-6	TRBJ2-5	ASRYEAGMRETQY
TRBV2	TRBJ2-5	ASSERSGFLQETQY
TRBV4-3	TRBJ2-7	ASSQERASSYEQY
TRBV7-3	TRBJ2-5	ASSSTGTGKETQY
TRBV27	TRBJ2-7	ASRQRAGNPYEQY
TRBV19	TRBJ2-1	ASTPGLAGGTSYNEQF
TRBV28	TRBJ1-2	ASSLAGEGYT
TRBV28	TRBJ1-2	ASSGGAANYGYT
TRBV4-1	TRBJ2-2	ASSQDESRDRVSGELF
TRBV4-2	TRBJ1-4	ASSQASGRGAPTNEKLF
TRBV5-1	TRBJ1-3	ASSGGTPGNTIY
TRBV5-1	TRBJ2-6	ASSLSGITGANVLT
TRBV27	TRBJ1-5	ASKGQPNQPQH
TRBV5-1	TRBJ2-3	ASSLIGQSTDTQY
TRBV4-1	TRBJ2-7	ASSQVAGGYEQY
TRBV27	TRBJ1-4	ASADRGTEKLF
TRBV5-8	TRBJ1-3	ASRRAGAGNTIY
TRBV7-9	TRBJ2-7	ASSLRTESYEQY
TRBV7-3	TRBJ2-1	ASSLTSGNYNEQF
TRBV7-8	TRBJ1-2	ASSLGTGPYGYT
TRBV28	TRBJ2-2	ASSSTGTYYTGELF
TRBV4-2	TRBJ2-1	ASSQGLYYNEQF
TRBV7-9	TRBJ1-5	ASSYWTGGHNQPQH
TRBV7-8	TRBJ2-3	ASSQGDFAGVGDTQY
TRBV4-1	TRBJ1-2	ASSQVGTGDYGYT
TRBV5-4	TRBJ2-7	ASSLALRNGGEQY
TRBV5-4	TRBJ1-1	ASSYTGGRAQAF
TRBV10-3	TRBJ2-1	AIRGVTYNEQF
TRBV19	TRBJ1-1	ASSIGSRGLKYTEAF
TRBV10-3	TRBJ1-5	AISGEAHQPQH
TRBV7-2	TRBJ2-4	ASSLIRGAKNIQY
TRBV5-1	TRBJ2-1	ASSPGWASGFNEQF
TRBV29-1	TRBJ2-5	SARQGSETQY
TRBV27	TRBJ2-7	ASTPGDGRAGEQY
TRBV7-6	TRBJ2-1	ASSLGGGPSNEQF
TRBV5-1	TRBJ2-2	ASSSQGAGGELF
TRBV4-3	TRBJ2-7	ASSQTTGPYEQY
TRBV7-2	TRBJ2-5	ASSLRQGGNQY
TRBV30	TRBJ1-3	AWSPLNTIY
TRBV2	TRBJ1-2	ASSEARTGQRYGYT
TRBV20-1	TRBJ1-1	SARDQKAF
TRBV19	TRBJ2-5	ASSIQGAEETQY
TRBV29-1	TRBJ1-4	SVQQDNEKLF
TRBV10-3	TRBJ2-3	AISDASVRQGSTDTQY
TRBV6-1	TRBJ2-7	ATGTSEAYEQY
TRBV6-5	TRBJ2-1	ASSPGTPNYNEQF
TRBV6-6	TRBJ2-7	ASSWVWVAGDHEQY
TRBV7-9	TRBJ2-7	ASSLAGHSYEQY